This entry lists 5 T cell receptor beta chains sequenced from one sample in a study of immune heterogeneity within non-small cell lung tumors. Multiplex PCR with 32 V and 13 J primers amplified TCR beta CDR3. TCRdb passed the multiplex PCR reads through MiXCR, listing each CDR3 protein once. The repertoire holds about 11,000 distinct CDR3 sequences, with under 35% as singletons. For each sample, template was about 550 ng of bulk tumor genomic DNA. The authors collected several far-apart biopsies from each primary tumor during surgery. Undergoing curative surgery were patients whose non-small cell lung cancer was untreated and newly diagnosed. The sequencing sample was made of lung tumor tissue. The receptor source for this set is a woman aged 45-59 years with non-small cell lung cancer.

There are a few counts of this clonotype. V and J are TRBV2 and TRBJ1-5, with unresolved D. The CDR3 has 14 amino acids. Trimming removed 9 bases at V and 3 bases at J, with 15 bases between. Germline V gene data show CDR1 as SNHLY and CDR2 as FYNNEI. CDR3 sequence reads: CASTLWGYNQPQHF. CDR3 sequence (DNA): TGTGCCAGTACTCTATGGGGATACAATCAGCCCCAGCATTTT. Supplemented by reference TRBV2 and TRBJ1-5, the full variable domain reads EPEVTQTPSHQVTQMGQEVILRCVPISNHLYFYWYRQILGQKVEFLVSFYNNEISEKSEIFDDQFSVERPDGSNFTLKIRSTKLEDSAMYFCASTLWGYNQPQHFGDGTRLSIL.

This clonotype came up once. This rearrangement joins TRBV6-2 or TRBV6-3 to TRBJ2-7, with 8 bases lining up with TRBD2. From germline, CDR1 is MNHEY and CDR2 SVGEGT. V lost 7 bases to trimming and J lost 1 base; unmatched junction nucleotides: 12. The CDR3 has 16 amino acids. The CDR3 region is CASTRLASGRSYEQYF. CDR3 coding DNA: TGTGCCAGCACCAGACTCGCTAGCGGGCGTTCCTACGAGCAGTACTTC.

In the case of this clonotype: With a much larger clone just one base away, this may be a read error. Given the absence of the conserved phenylalanine or tryptophan at the CDR3 end, a read error is likely. This sequence joins TRBV3-1 and TRBJ2-7, with unresolved D. CDR1 and CDR2 (germline): LGHDT, YNNKEL (reference sequence). The CDR3 runs to 14 residues. Trimming shortened V by 4 bases and J by 2 bases, and 12 bases separated the two germline ends. CDR3: CASSPGTSAYEQYL. The CDR3, as DNA: TGTGCCAGCAGCCCTGGCACATCAGCCTACGAGCAGTACCTC.

By share, this clonotype counts as medium-sized. The V gene is TRBV20-1, the J gene TRBJ2-2; D is possibly TRBD1 (8 bases). The CDR3 loop spans 15 amino acids. Germline lookup yields CDR1 DFQATT and CDR2 SNEGSKA (reference sequence). The V end lost 3 bases, the J end lost 5 bases, and 16 bases lay between the germline ends. Here the CDR3 reads CSARAAGTGTGELFF. Here the CDR3 DNA reads TGCAGTGCTAGGGCAGCGGGGACAGGAACCGGGGAGCTGTTTTTT.

This clonotype is deemed medium-sized (0.01 to 0.1%). This CDR3 is CASSSVSYEQYF. DNA of the CDR3: TGTGCCAGCAGCTCTGTCTCCTACGAGCAGTACTTC. The chain uses TRBV11-2 and TRBJ2-7; D call uncertain. V lost 4 bases and J 0 bases, leaving 4 bases between the germline ends. The germline V gene has CDR1 SGHAT and CDR2 FQNNGV. The length of the CDR3 is 12 residues.